This T cell receptor (beta chain) appears in the sequencing data of a study of beta chain features in type 1 diabetes. There are a few counts of this clone. CDR3 length: 15 amino acids. Germline V gene lookup returns CDR1 MGHRA and CDR2 YSYEKL. The study reverse transcribed the entire isolated RNA, so it sequenced expressed TCRB transcripts. Naive, central memory and regulatory T cell samples yielded around 3.5 million reads on average. Only in-frame clones appear in the TCRdb table, and some are missing; sequencing was by immunoSEQ multiplex PCR. In the table there are 200,000 to 250,000 clones, approximately 11% of which are singletons.

Source material: central memory CD4+ T cells from blood. This chain joins TRBV4-1 and TRBJ2-5; 11 bases are shared with TRBD2. Matching the DNA end better, TRBJ2-7 makes the J call doubtful. The origin of this receptor is a man between 18 and 35 years old in good health. CDR3 residues: CASSEGLADTYEQYF. In DNA, the CDR3 is TGCGCCAGCAGTGAGGGACTAGCGGACACCTACGAGCAGTACTTC.